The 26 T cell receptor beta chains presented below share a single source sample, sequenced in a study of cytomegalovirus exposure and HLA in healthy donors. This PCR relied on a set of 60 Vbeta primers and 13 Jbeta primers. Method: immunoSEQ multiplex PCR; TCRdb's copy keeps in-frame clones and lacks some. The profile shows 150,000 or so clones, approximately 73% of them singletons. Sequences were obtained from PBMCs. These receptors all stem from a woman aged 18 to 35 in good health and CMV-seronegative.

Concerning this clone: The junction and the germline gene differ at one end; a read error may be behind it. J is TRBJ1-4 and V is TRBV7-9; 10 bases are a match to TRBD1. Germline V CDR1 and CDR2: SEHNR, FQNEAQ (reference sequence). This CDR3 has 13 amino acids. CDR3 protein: CSSSLGQGEKLFF. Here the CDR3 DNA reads TGTTCCAGCAGCTTGGGACAGGGGGAAAAACTGTTTTTT.

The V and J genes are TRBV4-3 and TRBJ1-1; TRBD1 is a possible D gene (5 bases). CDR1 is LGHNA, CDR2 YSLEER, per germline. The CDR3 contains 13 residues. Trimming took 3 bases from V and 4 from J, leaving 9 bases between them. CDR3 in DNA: TGCGCCAGCAGCCAGGGGGGGGTCACTGAAGCTTTCTTT. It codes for CASSQGGVTEAFF.

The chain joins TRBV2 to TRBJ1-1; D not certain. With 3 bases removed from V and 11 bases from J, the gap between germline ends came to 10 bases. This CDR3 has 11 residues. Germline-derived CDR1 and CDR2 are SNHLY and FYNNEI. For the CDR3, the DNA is TGTGCCAGCAGTGACAGGTTGGTGGCTTTCTTT. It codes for CASSDRLVAFF.

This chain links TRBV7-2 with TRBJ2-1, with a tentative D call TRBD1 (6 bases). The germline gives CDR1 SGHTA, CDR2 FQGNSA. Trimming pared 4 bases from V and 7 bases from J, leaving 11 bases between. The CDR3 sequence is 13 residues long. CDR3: CASSSHRANEQFF. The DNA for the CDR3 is TGTGCCAGCAGCTCGCACAGGGCTAATGAGCAGTTCTTC.

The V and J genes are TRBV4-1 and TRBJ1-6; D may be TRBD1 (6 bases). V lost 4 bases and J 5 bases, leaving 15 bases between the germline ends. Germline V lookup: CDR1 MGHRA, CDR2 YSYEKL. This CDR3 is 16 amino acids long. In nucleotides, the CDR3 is TGCGCCAGCAGCCGGCAGGGGCAGGGTGATAATTCACCCCTCCACTTT. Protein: CASSRQGQGDNSPLHF.

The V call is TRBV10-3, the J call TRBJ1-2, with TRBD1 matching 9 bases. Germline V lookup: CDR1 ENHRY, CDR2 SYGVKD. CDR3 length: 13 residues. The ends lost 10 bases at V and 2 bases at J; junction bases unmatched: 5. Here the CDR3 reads CATRTGANYGYTF. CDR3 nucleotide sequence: TGTGCCACCAGGACAGGGGCGAACTATGGCTACACCTTC.

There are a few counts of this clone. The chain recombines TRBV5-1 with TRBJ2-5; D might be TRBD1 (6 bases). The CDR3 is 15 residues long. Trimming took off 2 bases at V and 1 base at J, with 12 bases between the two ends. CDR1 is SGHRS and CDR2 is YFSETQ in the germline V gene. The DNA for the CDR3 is TGCGCCAGCAGCTTTGACAGGCCTCCCCAAGAGACCCAGTACTTC. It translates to CASSFDRPPQETQYF.

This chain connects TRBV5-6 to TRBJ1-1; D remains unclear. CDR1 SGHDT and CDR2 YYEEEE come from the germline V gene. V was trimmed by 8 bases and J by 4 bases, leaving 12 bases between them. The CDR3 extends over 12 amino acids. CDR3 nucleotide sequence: TGTGCCAGTGGCGGGGTAGGCACTGAAGCTTTCTTT. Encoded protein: CASGGVGTEAFF. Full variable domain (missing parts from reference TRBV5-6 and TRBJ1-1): DAGVTQSPTHLIKTRGQQVTLRCSPKSGHDTVSWYQQALGQGPQFIFQYYEEEERQRGNFPDRFSGHQFPNYSSELNVNALLLGDSALYLCASGGVGTEAFFGQGTRLTVV.

The CDR3 DNA sequence: TGTGCCAGTAGTATTCAAGCGTCGTCTAGCGAGCCAGATACGCAGTATTTT. Its translation is CASSIQASSSEPDTQYF. This chain connects TRBV19 to TRBJ2-3; maybe TRBD2 (6 bases). Germline CDR1 is LNHDA and CDR2 is SQIVND (reference sequence). The CDR3 contains 17 residues. The V end was cut by 3 bases, the J end by 4 bases, with 20 bases between.

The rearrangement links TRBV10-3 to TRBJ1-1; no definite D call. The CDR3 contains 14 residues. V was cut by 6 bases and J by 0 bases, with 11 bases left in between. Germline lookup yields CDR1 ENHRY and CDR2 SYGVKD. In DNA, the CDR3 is TGTGCCATCAGGGGCAACCAATTGAACACTGAAGCTTTCTTT. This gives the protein CAIRGNQLNTEAFF.

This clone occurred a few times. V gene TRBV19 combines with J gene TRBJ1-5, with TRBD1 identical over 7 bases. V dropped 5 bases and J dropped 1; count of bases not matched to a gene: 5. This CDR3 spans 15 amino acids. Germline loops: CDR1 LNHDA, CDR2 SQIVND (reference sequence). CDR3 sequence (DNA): TGTGCCAGTAGTGCCACAGGGGTCAGCAATCAGCCCCAGCATTTT. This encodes CASSATGVSNQPQHF.

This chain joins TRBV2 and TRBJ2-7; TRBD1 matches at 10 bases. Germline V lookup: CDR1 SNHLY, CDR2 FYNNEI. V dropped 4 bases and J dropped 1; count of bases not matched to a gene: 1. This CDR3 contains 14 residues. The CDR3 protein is CASSVGQGSYEQYF. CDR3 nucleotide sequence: TGTGCCAGCAGTGTGGGACAGGGGTCCTACGAGCAGTACTTC.

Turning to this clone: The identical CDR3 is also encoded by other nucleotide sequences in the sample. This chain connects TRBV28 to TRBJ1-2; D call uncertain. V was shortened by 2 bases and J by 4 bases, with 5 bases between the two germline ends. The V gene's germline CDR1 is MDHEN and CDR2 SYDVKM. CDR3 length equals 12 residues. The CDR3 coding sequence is TGTGCCAGCAGTTTAGCGGTCTATGGCTACACCTTC. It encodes CASSLAVYGYTF.

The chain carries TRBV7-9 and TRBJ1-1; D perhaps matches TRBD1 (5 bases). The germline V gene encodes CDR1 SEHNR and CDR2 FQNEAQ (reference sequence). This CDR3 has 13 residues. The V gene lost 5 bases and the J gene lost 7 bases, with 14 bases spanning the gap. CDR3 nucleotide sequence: TGTGCCAGCAGCCCAGAAGGAGGGGTTGAAGCTTTCTTT. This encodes CASSPEGGVEAFF. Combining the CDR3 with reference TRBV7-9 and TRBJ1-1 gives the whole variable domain DTGVSQNPRHKITKRGQNVTFRCDPISEHNRLYWYRQTLGQGPEFLTYFQNEAQLEKSRLLSDRFSAERPKGSFSTLEIQRTEQGDSAMYLCASSPEGGVEAFFGQGTRLTVV.

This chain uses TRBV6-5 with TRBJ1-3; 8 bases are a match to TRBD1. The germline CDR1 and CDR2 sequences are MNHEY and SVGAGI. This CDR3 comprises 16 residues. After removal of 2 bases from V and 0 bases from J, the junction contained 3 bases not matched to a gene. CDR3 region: CASSYRQGYSGNTIYF. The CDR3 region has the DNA TGTGCCAGCAGTTACCGACAGGGGTACTCTGGAAACACCATATATTTT.

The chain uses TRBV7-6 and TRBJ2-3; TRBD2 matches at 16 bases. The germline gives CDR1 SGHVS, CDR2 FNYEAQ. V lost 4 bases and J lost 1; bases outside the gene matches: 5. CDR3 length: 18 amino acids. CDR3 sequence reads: CASSSGLAGGPGTDTQYF. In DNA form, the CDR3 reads TGTGCCAGCAGCTCGGGACTAGCGGGGGGGCCGGGCACAGATACGCAGTATTTT.

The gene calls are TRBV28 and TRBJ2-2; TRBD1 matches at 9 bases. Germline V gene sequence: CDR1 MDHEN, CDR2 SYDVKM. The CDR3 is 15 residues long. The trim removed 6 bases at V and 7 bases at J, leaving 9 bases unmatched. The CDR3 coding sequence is TGTGCCAGCAGAGGACAGGGGAAGTCCTACGGGGAGCTGTTTTTT. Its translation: CASRGQGKSYGELFF.

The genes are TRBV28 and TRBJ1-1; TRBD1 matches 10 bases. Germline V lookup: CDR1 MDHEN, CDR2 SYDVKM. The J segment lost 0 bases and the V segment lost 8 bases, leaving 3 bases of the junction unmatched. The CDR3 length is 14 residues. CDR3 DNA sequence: TGTGCCAGCCGGACAGGGGGGATGAACACTGAAGCTTTCTTT. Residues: CASRTGGMNTEAFF.

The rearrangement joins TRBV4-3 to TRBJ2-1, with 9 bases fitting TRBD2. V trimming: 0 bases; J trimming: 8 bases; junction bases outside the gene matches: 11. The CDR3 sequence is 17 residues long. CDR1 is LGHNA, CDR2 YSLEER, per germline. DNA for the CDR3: TGCGCCAGCAGCCAAGAGGGTCCGGGACTAGCTATCTATGAGCAGTTCTTC. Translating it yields CASSQEGPGLAIYEQFF.

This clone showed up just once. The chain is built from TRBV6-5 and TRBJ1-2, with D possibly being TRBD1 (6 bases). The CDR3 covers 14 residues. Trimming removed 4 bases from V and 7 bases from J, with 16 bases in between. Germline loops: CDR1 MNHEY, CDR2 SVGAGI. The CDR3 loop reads CASSSQAGVLGYTF. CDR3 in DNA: TGTGCCAGCAGTTCGCAAGCAGGGGTGCTTGGCTACACCTTC.

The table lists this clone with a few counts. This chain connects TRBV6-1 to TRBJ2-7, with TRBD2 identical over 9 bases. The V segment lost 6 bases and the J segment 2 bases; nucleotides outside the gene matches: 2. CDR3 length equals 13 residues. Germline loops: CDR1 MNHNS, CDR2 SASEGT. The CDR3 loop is CASSIAGAYEQYV. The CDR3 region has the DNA TGTGCCAGCAGCATAGCGGGAGCCTACGAGCAGTACGTC.

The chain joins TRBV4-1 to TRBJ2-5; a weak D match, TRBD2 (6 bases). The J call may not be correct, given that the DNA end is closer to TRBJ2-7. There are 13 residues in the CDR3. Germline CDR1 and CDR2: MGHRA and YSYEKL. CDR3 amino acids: CASAPVRGTEQYF. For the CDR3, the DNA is TGCGCCAGCGCCCCCGTGCGGGGCACCGAGCAGTACTTC.

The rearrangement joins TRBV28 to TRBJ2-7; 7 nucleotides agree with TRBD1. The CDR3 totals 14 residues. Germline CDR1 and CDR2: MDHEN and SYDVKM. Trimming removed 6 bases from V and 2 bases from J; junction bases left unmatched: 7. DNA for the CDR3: TGTGCCAGCAGCCAGGGACAGCTTGCCTACGAGCAGTACTTC. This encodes CASSQGQLAYEQYF. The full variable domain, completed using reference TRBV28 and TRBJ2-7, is DVKVTQSSRYLVKRTGEKVFLECVQDMDHENMFWYRQDPGLGLRLIYFSYDVKMKEKGDIPEGYSVSREKKERFSLILESASTNQTSMYLCASSQGQLAYEQYFGPGTRLTVT.

The CDR3 loop reads CASSLAKGGVGPNTGELFF. The DNA of the CDR3 is TGTGCCAGCAGCTTGGCTAAAGGCGGGGTGGGCCCGAACACCGGGGAGCTGTTTTTT. V and J are TRBV5-4 and TRBJ2-2, with D possibly TRBD2 on 6 matching bases. Germline CDR1 SGHNT, CDR2 YYREEE (reference sequence). Trimming left V 0 bases short and J 0 bases short, with 18 bases between. The CDR3 sequence is 19 residues long.

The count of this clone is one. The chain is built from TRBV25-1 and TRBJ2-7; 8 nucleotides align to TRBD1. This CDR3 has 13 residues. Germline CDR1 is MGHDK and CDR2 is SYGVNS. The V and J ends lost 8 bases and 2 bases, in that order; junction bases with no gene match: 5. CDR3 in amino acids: CASRTGNTYEQYF. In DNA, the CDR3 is TGTGCCAGCCGGACAGGGAACACCTACGAGCAGTACTTC.

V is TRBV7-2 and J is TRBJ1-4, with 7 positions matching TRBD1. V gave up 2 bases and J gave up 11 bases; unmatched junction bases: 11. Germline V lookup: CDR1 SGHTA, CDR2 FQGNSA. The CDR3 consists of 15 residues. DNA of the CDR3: TGTGCCAGCAGCTTATTCGGGACAGCGTTCGAGAAACTGTTTTTT. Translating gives CASSLFGTAFEKLFF.